This T cell receptor beta chain was found in a study of patients and donors after allogeneic stem cell transplantation. The germline CDR1 and CDR2 sequences are SGHRS and YFSETQ. The CDR3 has 16 amino acids. Deletions cut 0 bases from V and 9 bases from J, with 18 bases between. Via MiXCR, TCRdb re-called the RT-PCR reads, giving one row per CDR3 protein. The sample yields about 210,000 distinct CDR3 sequences, 38% seen once. This clonotype has just one count. This sequence was found in a human donor who was either an allogeneic HSCT recipient or a stem cell or donor lymphocyte infusion donor (not recorded which). It is not recorded whose cells these are; they may come from a transplant donor. The gene calls are TRBV5-1 and TRBJ2-2, with a tentative D call TRBD1 (5 bases). Material for sequencing was blood, either unsorted or a sorted T cell fraction (not recorded which). The CDR3 sequence is CASSLADDRFSWELFF. CDR3 in DNA: TGCGCCAGCAGCTTGGCAGATGACAGATTCAGCTGGGAGCTGTTTTTT.